This paragraph reports one T cell receptor beta chain. Its antigen target is currently unknown. Per-base qualities were not stored, and no clone one base away is much larger. Libraries were prepared through the immunoSEQ multiplex PCR assay. For the multiplex PCR, a mixture combining 60 forward primers for TCR Vbeta segments and 13 reverse primers for TCR Jbeta segments was used. Amplification of the CDR3 region of rearranged TCR beta genes was performed with a multiplex PCR assay on genomic DNA. On the Illumina HiSeq System, the amplified TCR beta libraries were sequenced as 87-base-pair reads. As for the original processing: A later analysis counted tens of millions of unique TCR beta chains across the 666 repertoires, and about 10 million of these chains were shared by at least two donors. A nearest-neighbor algorithm error-corrected the raw reads and collapsed the reads into unique sequences, merging closely related sequences to remove PCR and sequencing errors. To assign V, D and J gene segments, CDR3 sequences were aligned to IMGT reference sequences. For a sequence to be retained, a match of at least six nucleotides to both a V gene segment and a J gene segment was required. A rearrangement counted as productive if the CDR3 had no stop codons and remained in frame with V and J, and every other rearrangement counted as non-productive. Following IMGT convention, CDR3 was defined as the stretch from the second conserved V-encoded cysteine to the conserved J-encoded phenylalanine. In an earlier analysis of around 540 of the donors, sequences lacking an unambiguous match to a single V gene segment were excluded. In an earlier analysis of approximately 590 of the donors, a V segment was called functional when productive rearrangements were above 56.7%, and segregating when the standard deviation between donors exceeded 5%. To diagnose cytomegalovirus status from the catalog of TCR beta chain sequences, a statistical classification framework was built. In a later analysis, V and J genes were assigned by comparing TCR nucleotide sequences against IMGT/GENE-DB human TR gene sequences. Using the TCRdist pipeline, a later analysis assigned CDR3 sequences along with most-parsimonious VDJ recombination scenarios. In a later analysis, each TCR beta chain was defined by its CDR3 amino acid sequence together with its V-gene family, and reads lacking a unique V-gene family were excluded. As a way to deal with suspected cross-contamination and a sequencing artifact, a later analysis dropped over 550 nucleotide sequences that were highly shared and had low generation probability. For each public chain, a later analysis derived a clonal expansion index from normalized ranks of inferred template counts within each repertoire. In a later analysis, generation probabilities were computed with a VDJ recombination model fitted to out-of-frame rearrangements, and the resulting probabilities were checked against IGoR. In a later analysis, hypergeometric tests were used to score TCR-TCR, TCR-HLA and TCR-CMV co-occurrence, with a repertoire-size bias correction applied to TCR pairs. A later analysis estimated false discovery rates by permuting HLA or CMV assignments 20 times. In a later analysis, co-occurring TCRs were grouped using DBSCAN, and TCRdist sequence similarity was added for clustering within HLA-allele-positive subsets. Repertoires with fewer than 30,000 or more than 120,000 public chains, plus five repertoires with anomalous nucleotide sharing, were excluded from co-occurrence clustering. Imported from immuneACCESS, the table was reduced by TCRdb to in-frame sequences with V and J called. These copies leave out some clones; in studies compared against another copy, an unresolved V gene accounts for under half, and the cause of the remainder is not known. V and J calls and clone size are as listed in that table; D and trimming were resolved from the DNA. The sample table holds about 130,000 clones, of which roughly 15% were seen once. The top ten constitute about 2.6% of the sample.

The sample belongs to a study of cytomegalovirus exposure and HLA in healthy donors (dated by TCRdb to 2016 to 2017). Regarding the study in general: An earlier analysis of 587 of the donors reported 250 to 350 Gb of sequence data and 95 million to 130 million unique TCR beta sequences obtained from around 170 million T cells. The number of typed donors differed by locus: about 620-630 for A, B, C, DRB1 and DQB1; about 520 for DQA1; some 590 for DPA1; and some 450 for DPB1. Because of strong linkage in the cohort, 4 to 6 DR-DQ haplotypes were treated as single units for association and clustering. The aim of the study was to test whether cataloging public T cell receptors could identify signatures of past pathogen exposure. Class I and class II HLA loci were covered by the typing at four-digit resolution. Donor age, sex, ethnicity and CMV serostatus were collected together with the repertoire data. Rather than using new phenotypic data, the later analysis identified candidate immune exposures from TCR beta sequences and from how often those sequences occurred across donors. Of the 300 to 450 genotyped donors, roughly 85% fell in the genetic ancestry cluster associated with self-reported Caucasian donors. Every repertoire in the discovery cohort had been generated on one and the same sequencing platform. In a later analysis, previously published TCR beta repertoires from roughly 710 donors were re-analyzed and high-resolution HLA genotyping was added so that TCR occurrence patterns could be studied. Using immunosequencing, the study profiled T cell repertoires from about 650 subjects and related those repertoires to cytomegalovirus serostatus. On average, around 230,000 unique TCR beta nucleotide sequences were sequenced per donor among about 400 genotyped donors of the cohort, with roughly 18% of those sequences being non-productive. An early release covering about 600 HLA-typed donors comprised roughly 300 gigabases of sequencing data and approximately 80 million unique TCR sequences. Genome-wide SNP genotypes for about 65% of the 666 donors were used in a later genetic analysis, which treated that subset as a discovery cohort. High-throughput TCR immunosequencing, statistical association of individual TCRs with disease status, and machine learning were combined to predict cytomegalovirus infection status. In addition to the first cohort of hundreds of subjects, a separate validation cohort of 120 different subjects was used. In an earlier analysis of 587 of the donors, high-throughput TCR beta sequencing was used to judge whether each TCR beta V gene segment behaved as functional or pseudogenic. Broad study findings and their caveats: In a later analysis, 16,951 TCR beta sequences were associated with specific HLA alleles at a false discovery rate of 0.05. Roughly uniform sequencing depth across donors was assumed in presence/absence analyses, although this assumption may not hold. Linkage disequilibrium might explain the correlated functional status among segregating V segments, but an unknown experimental factor could not be ruled out. Some IMGT-functional V segments, including TRBV6-2 and TRBV6-3, could not be told apart with the 87-base-pair reads, so those segments were excluded. A few of the identified cytomegalovirus-associated TCR beta chains were confirmed in vitro to be specific for cytomegalovirus antigens. In a later analysis, several top co-occurrence clusters were reported to appear linked to parvovirus B19, influenza, CMV and Epstein-Barr virus. A later analysis found that HLA-associated TCR beta chains were more clonally expanded and had lower generation probabilities than equally common non-associated chains. V-gene and J-gene trimming of TCR beta chains was associated with a missense DCLRE1C variant in a later genetic analysis, and the association was replicated in an independent cohort. Most TCR sequences were observed very rarely across donors, whereas some public TCRs were present in many individuals. The classifier was reported to diagnose cytomegalovirus status with high specificity and sensitivity in both the original cohort and the validation cohort. In a later analysis, TCR association rates were found to vary across HLA loci, with the most associated TCRs seen for DRB1 alleles and the fewest for HLA-C alleles. Because counts were too low, more than 15 rarely observed V segments, including chromosome 9 orphons, were excluded from the earlier analysis of about 500 of the donors. This cohort had only TCR beta chains sequenced, and the lack of alpha or paired-chain data limited which features could be detected. For the cohort, immune exposure information was limited to CMV serostatus. Strong co-occurrence of HLA alleles, especially DR and DQ, made assigning TCR associations to individual alleles difficult. A group of highly shared sequence variants was considered likely to be a technical artifact of the sequencing pipeline. HLA typing was unavailable for some donors at each locus, so association tests used only the typed subset. A later genetic analysis reported fewer N-insertions in productive TCRs among donors in an Asian-associated ancestry cluster than the roughly 620-donor mean. The study gave a list of 150 to 200 TCR beta chains associated with cytomegalovirus. It was suggested by the authors that the approach could potentially be generalized to other disease states and immunological phenotypes. A further reported finding was that TCR beta sequences accurately predicted the HLA-A and HLA-B alleles for most subjects in the first cohort. According to a later analysis, most CMV-associated TCR beta chains appeared to be HLA-restricted, and the HLA associations seemed to be driven largely by CMV exposure. Broadly in line with IMGT annotations, most TCR beta V segments showed up in productive rearrangements about 90% or about 30% of the time in an earlier analysis of 450 to 600 of the donors.

In total, just over 650 healthy bone marrow donors made up the cohort. At the time of sampling, every cohort member was nominally healthy, though immune exposures that went unrecorded were likely present. The donor was CMV seropositive and belonged to the group of 250 to 300 seropositive cohort members. A peripheral blood sample was collected from each donor, and TCR beta sequencing was performed on peripheral blood mononuclear cells. Genomic DNA was extracted from the blood cell samples with the Qiagen DNeasy Blood Extraction Kit. The CDR3, cysteine through phenylalanine, is 13 amino acids long. CDR3 DNA only is kept here, 39 bases in frame from base 1. The germline V gene specifies LGHNA as CDR1 and YSLEER as CDR2. V loses 1 base, J loses 4 bases, and the germline ends lie 7 bases apart.

The clonotype was recovered from a female donor in good health and CMV-seropositive. Sequenced: PBMCs. In this chain, TRBV4-3 is recombined with TRBJ2-5; perhaps TRBD1 is the D gene, with 5 bases matching. The nucleotide sequence is TGCGCCAGCAGCCAAGGAAGGGGAGAGACCCAGTACTTC. It translates as CASSQGRGETQYF.